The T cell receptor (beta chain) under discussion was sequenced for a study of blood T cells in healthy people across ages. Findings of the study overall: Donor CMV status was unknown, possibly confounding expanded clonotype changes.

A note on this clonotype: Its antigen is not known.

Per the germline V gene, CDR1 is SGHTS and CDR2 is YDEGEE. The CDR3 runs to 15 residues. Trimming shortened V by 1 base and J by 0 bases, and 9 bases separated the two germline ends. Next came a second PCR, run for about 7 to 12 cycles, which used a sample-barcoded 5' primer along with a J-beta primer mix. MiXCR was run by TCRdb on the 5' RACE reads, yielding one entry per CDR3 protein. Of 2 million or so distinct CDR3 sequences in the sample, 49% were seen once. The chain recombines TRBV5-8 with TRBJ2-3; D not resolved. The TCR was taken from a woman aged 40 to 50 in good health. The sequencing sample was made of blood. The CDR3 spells CASSLLSTSTDTQYF. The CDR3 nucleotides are TGTGCCAGCAGCTTGCTAAGTACTAGCACAGATACGCAGTATTTT.